The entry below gives a single TCR beta chain sequence along with its context. The table came from immunoSEQ multiplex PCR; TCRdb's copy has only in-frame clones and leaves some out. Of over a million clones listed, about 84% were seen once; the top ten hold roughly 0.55%. CDR3 length: 14 residues. Trimming removed 3 bases at V and 0 bases at J, with 8 bases between. Germline V gene sequence: CDR1 SGHAT, CDR2 FQDESV (reference sequence). The sample belongs to a study of shared clonotypes between healthy human individuals. Sequencing was performed on memory CD4+ T cells from PBMCs. Stated subset: CD45RA-negative fraction. The chain carries TRBV11-1 and TRBJ1-1; unclear D gene. The sequence was collected from a man between 18 and 35 years old in good health. Some clones in this sample may be carry-over from other donors' samples. The CDR3 protein is CASSFGRLNTEAFF. The DNA for the CDR3 is TGTGCCAGCAGCTTCGGACGGCTGAACACTGAAGCTTTCTTT.